These 18 T cell receptor beta chains share one sample of origin, sequenced in a study of CD8 T cells in Susac syndrome. When the RNA was reverse transcribed, random hexamers were used with an input of about 0.45 to 1 ug. TCRdb re-called the immunoSEQ multiplex PCR reads with MiXCR, one entry per CDR3 protein. Found here are roughly 200,000 distinct CDR3 sequences, just under 95% of them singletons; the top ten hold around 0.08%. The sequenced sample consisted of CD4+ T cells from PBMCs. These receptors were collected from a human donor with multiple sclerosis.

The chain couples TRBV5-1 to TRBJ2-5, with a possible D match to TRBD1 (5 bases). With 4 bases removed from V and 5 bases from J, the gap between germline ends came to 18 bases. CDR1 is SGHRS, CDR2 YFSETQ, per germline. The CDR3 contains 15 residues. CDR3 sequence (DNA): TGCGCCAGCAGCCCCCTCGGTAGGGGTCGGGAGACCCAGTACTTC. Amino acids: CASSPLGRGRETQYF.

This chain uses TRBV12-3 or TRBV12-4 with TRBJ1-1; D may be TRBD1 (6 bases). V lost 3 bases and J lost 3, with 20 bases in between. There are 17 residues in the CDR3. This CDR3 is CASSLGTHLDADTEAFF. The CDR3 DNA reads as TGTGCCAGCAGTTTGGGGACACACCTGGACGCGGACACTGAAGCTTTCTTT.

The chain links TRBV30 to TRBJ1-2, with D maybe TRBD1 (6 bases). V was shortened by 4 bases and J by 2 bases, with 11 bases between the two germline ends. CDR3 length: 13 amino acids. Looked up from germline, CDR1 is GTSNPN and CDR2 is SVGIG (reference sequence). DNA of the CDR3: TGTGCCTGGACCACTCAGGGGAACTATGGCTACACCTTC. This codes for CAWTTQGNYGYTF.

The chain joins TRBV29-1 to TRBJ1-1, with 8 bases that match TRBD1. V shed 4 bases and J 4 bases; nucleotides not matched to a gene: 2. Per germline, CDR1 SQVTM and CDR2 ANQGSEA. The CDR3 covers 12 residues. CDR3: CSVGTGPTEAFF. In nucleotides, the CDR3 is TGCAGCGTTGGGACAGGGCCCACTGAAGCTTTCTTT.

The chain is built from TRBV30 and TRBJ1-6; no definite D call. The CDR3 length is 13 residues. Looked up from germline, CDR1 is GTSNPN and CDR2 is SVGIG (reference sequence). Trimming left V 2 bases short and J 4 bases short, with 6 bases between. The DNA of the CDR3 is TGTGCCTGGAGTCGAGTTTATAATTCACCCCTCCACTTT. Amino acid sequence: CAWSRVYNSPLHF.

This chain connects TRBV7-2 to TRBJ2-7, with TRBD2 identical over 10 bases. The CDR3 runs 15 residues. Trimming removed 1 base from V and 7 bases from J; junction bases left unmatched: 7. Germline CDR1 and CDR2: SGHTA and FQGNSA. This chain's CDR3 is CASSLGGTSVGEQYF. Written as DNA, the CDR3 is TGTGCCAGCAGCTTAGGTGGGACTAGCGTGGGGGAGCAGTACTTC. The full variable domain, with the rest looked up from reference TRBV7-2 and TRBJ2-7, is GAGVSQSPSNKVTEKGKDVELRCDPISGHTALYWYRQSLGQGLEFLIYFQGNSAPDKSGLPSDRFSAERTGGSVSTLTIQRTQQEDSAVYLCASSLGGTSVGEQYFGPGTRLTVT.

The chain combines TRBV13 with TRBJ2-7; TRBD2 might be the D (6 bases). The germline V gene has CDR1 PRHDT and CDR2 FYEKMQ (reference sequence). This CDR3 is 14 amino acids long. V lost 5 bases, J lost 2 bases, and 13 bases lay in between. CDR3: CASSRRDFPYEQYV. In nucleotides, the CDR3 is TGTGCCAGCAGCCGGCGGGACTTTCCCTACGAGCAGTACGTC.

J is TRBJ2-5 and V is TRBV25-1, with a possible D match to TRBD2 (6 bases). CDR3 length: 14 residues. The germline V and J ends were trimmed by 3 bases and 5 bases, with 13 bases remaining between them. CDR1 and CDR2 (germline): MGHDK, SYGVNS. The CDR3 bases are TGTGCCAGCAGTGAGTTTTCAGGGAGGGAGACCCAGTACTTC. It yields the protein CASSEFSGRETQYF.

The chain carries TRBV20-1 and TRBJ2-7, with D possibly TRBD1 on 5 matching bases. Trimming stripped 1 base from V and 6 bases from J, with 10 bases between. CDR1 and CDR2 (germline): DFQATT, SNEGSKA (reference sequence). The CDR3 sequence is 12 residues long. CDR3 DNA sequence: TGCAGTGCTAGAGTCCCAGGGTTCGAGCAGTACTTC. Translated: CSARVPGFEQYF.

This rearrangement joins TRBV29-1 to TRBJ1-6; the match to TRBD1 covers 8 bases. The CDR3 has 13 amino acids. Germline trimming cut 6 bases from V and 9 bases from J; bases unmatched to any gene: 7. Germline V gene data show CDR1 as SQVTM and CDR2 as ANQGSEA. CDR3 nucleotide sequence: TGCAGCGTCATGGAAACAGGGGGTTCACCCCTCCACTTT. Its protein is CSVMETGGSPLHF.

V and J are TRBV29-1 and TRBJ1-5; D ambiguous. This CDR3 contains 12 residues. V gave up 4 bases and J gave up 0 bases, with 4 bases separating them. Germline V gene sequence: CDR1 SQVTM, CDR2 ANQGSEA. For the CDR3, the DNA is TGCAGCGTTGGGAATAGCAATCAGCCCCAGCATTTT. Residues: CSVGNSNQPQHF.

The V call is TRBV15, the J call TRBJ2-5, with D maybe TRBD2 (6 bases). This CDR3 comprises 14 residues. CDR1 and CDR2 from the germline V gene are LNHNV and YYDKDF (reference sequence). V was shortened by 8 bases and J by 5 bases, with 18 bases between the two germline ends. CDR3: CATQGLLSLETQYF. DNA of the CDR3: TGTGCCACCCAGGGACTTTTGTCATTGGAGACCCAGTACTTC.

This chain connects TRBV20-1 to TRBJ2-7, with 7 bases fitting TRBD2. J lost 0 bases, V lost 0 bases, and 14 bases had no gene match. This CDR3 contains 18 residues. CDR1 is DFQATT and CDR2 is SNEGSKA in the germline V gene (reference sequence). The CDR3 DNA sequence: TGCAGTGCTAGAGATCCCCGCGGACCTAGCGGACGCTCCTACGAGCAGTACTTC. As protein: CSARDPRGPSGRSYEQYF.

The chain joins TRBV3-1 to TRBJ2-3; TRBD2 is a possible D gene (6 bases). Trimming stripped 4 bases from V and 0 bases from J, with 11 bases between. CDR1 and CDR2 from the germline V gene are LGHDT and YNNKEL (reference sequence). The CDR3 runs 15 residues. The CDR3, as DNA: TGTGCCAGCAGCCCGGCGGGGACCAGCACAGATACGCAGTATTTT. This encodes CASSPAGTSTDTQYF.

V gene TRBV4-2 combines with J gene TRBJ2-6; 8 bases agree with TRBD1. CDR1 and CDR2 (germline): LGHNA, YNFKEQ. The junction had 8 bases not matched to a gene; V was cut back by 1 base and J by 0 bases. This CDR3 contains 19 residues. The CDR3 is CASSQVSQGANSGANVLTF. CDR3 nucleotide sequence: TGTGCCAGCAGCCAAGTGAGCCAGGGGGCTAACTCTGGGGCCAACGTCCTGACTTTC.

The chain recombines TRBV30 with TRBJ1-5, with D possibly matching TRBD1 (5 bases). The germline V and J ends were trimmed by 3 bases and 10 bases, with 19 bases remaining between them. The germline CDR1 and CDR2 sequences are GTSNPN and SVGIG (reference sequence). The CDR3 sequence is 14 residues long. CDR3 in amino acids: CAWSGDRLFGPQHF. CDR3 nucleotides: TGTGCCTGGAGCGGGGACCGTCTCTTCGGACCCCAGCATTTT. Full variable domain (missing parts from reference TRBV30 and TRBJ1-5): SQTIHQWPATLVQPVGSPLSLECTVEGTSNPNLYWYRQAAGRGLQLLFYSVGIGQISSEVPQNLSASRPQDRQFILSSKKLLLSDSGFYLCAWSGDRLFGPQHFGDGTRLSIL.

The chain is built from TRBV4-2 and TRBJ1-2, with D possibly TRBD1 on 5 matching bases. The CDR3 spans 15 residues. Trimming left V 4 bases short and J 0 bases short, with 12 bases between. Germline V CDR1 and CDR2: LGHNA, YNFKEQ. The CDR3: CASSLRASTNYGYTF. The CDR3 DNA is TGTGCCAGCAGCCTCAGGGCTTCGACTAACTATGGCTACACCTTC.

The chain has TRBV10-3 and TRBJ2-4; 9 bases are shared with TRBD1. The V gene end was trimmed by 3 bases and the J gene end by 8 bases; junction bases not matched to a gene: 5. Germline V gene data show CDR1 as ENHRY and CDR2 as SYGVKD. This CDR3 is 14 amino acids long. Written as DNA, the CDR3 is TGTGCCATCAGTGAAGGGGACAGGGTTGACATTCAGTACTTC. Residues: CAISEGDRVDIQYF.